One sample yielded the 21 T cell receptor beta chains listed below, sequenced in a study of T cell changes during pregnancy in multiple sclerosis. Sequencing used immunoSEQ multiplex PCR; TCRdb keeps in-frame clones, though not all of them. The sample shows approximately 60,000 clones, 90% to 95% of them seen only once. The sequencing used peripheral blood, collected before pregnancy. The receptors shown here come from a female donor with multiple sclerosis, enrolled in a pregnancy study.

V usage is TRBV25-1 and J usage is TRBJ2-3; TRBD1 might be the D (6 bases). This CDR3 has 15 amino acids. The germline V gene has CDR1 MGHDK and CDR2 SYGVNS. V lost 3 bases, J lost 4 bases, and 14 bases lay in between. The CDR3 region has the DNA TGTGCCAGCAGTGACCCAGGGGAAATTTCAGATACGCAGTATTTT. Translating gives CASSDPGEISDTQYF. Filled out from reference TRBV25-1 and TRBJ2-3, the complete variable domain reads EADIYQTPRYLVIGTGKKITLECSQTMGHDKMYWYQQDPGMELHLIHYSYGVNSTEKGDLSSESTVSRIRTEHFPLTLESARPSHTSQYLCASSDPGEISDTQYFGPGTRLTVL.

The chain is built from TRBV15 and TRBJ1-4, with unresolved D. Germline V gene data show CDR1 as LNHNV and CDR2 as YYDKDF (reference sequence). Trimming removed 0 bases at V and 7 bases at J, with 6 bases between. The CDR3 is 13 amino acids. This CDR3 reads CATSRDPGEKLFF. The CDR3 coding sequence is TGTGCCACCAGCAGAGATCCCGGTGAAAAACTGTTTTTT.

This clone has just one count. The CDR3 spells CASSQDLLNYEQYF. CDR3 sequence (DNA): TGCGCCAGCAGCCAAGACCTACTTAACTACGAGCAGTACTTC. The V call is TRBV4-1, the J call TRBJ2-7, with D unresolved. CDR1 is MGHRA and CDR2 is YSYEKL in the germline V gene. This CDR3 is built from 14 residues. V was clipped by 0 bases and J by 3 bases, with 9 bases between them.

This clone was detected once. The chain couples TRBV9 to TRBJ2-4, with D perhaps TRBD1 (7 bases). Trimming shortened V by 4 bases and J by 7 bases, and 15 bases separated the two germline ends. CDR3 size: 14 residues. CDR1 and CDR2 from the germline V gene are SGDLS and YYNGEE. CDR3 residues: CASSSPEGANIQYF. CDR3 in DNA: TGTGCCAGCAGCTCCCCGGAGGGGGCGAACATTCAGTACTTC.

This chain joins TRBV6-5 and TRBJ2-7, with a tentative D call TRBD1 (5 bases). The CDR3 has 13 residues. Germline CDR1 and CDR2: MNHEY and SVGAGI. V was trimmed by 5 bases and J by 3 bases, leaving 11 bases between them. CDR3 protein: CASSQQALYEQYF. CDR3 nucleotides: TGTGCCAGCAGTCAACAGGCCCTCTACGAGCAGTACTTC.

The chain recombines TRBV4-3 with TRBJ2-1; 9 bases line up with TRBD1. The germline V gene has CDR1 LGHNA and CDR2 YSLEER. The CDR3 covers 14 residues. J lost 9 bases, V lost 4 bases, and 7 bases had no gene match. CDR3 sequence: CASSLAGQGSEQFF. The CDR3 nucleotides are TGCGCCAGCAGCCTGGCGGGACAGGGAAGTGAGCAGTTCTTC.

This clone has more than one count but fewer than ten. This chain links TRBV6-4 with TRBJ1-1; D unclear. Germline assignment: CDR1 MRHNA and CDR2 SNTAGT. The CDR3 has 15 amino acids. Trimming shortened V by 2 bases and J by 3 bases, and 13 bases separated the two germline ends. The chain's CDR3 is CASSDTLEGYTEAFF. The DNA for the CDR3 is TGTGCCAGCAGTGACACTCTGGAGGGTTACACTGAAGCTTTCTTT.

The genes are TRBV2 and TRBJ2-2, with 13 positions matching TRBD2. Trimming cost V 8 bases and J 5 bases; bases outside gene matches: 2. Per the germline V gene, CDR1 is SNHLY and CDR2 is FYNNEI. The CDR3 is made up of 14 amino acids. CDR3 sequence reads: CASLLAGGTGELFF. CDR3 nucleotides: TGTGCCAGCTTACTAGCGGGGGGGACCGGGGAGCTGTTTTTT.

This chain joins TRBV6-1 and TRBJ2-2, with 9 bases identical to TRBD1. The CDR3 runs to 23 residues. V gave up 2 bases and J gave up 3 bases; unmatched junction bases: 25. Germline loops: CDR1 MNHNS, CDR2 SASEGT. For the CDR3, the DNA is TGTGCCAGCAGTGAAAGGCATATACAGGGGGCTCGCTTACACCGGTGGGACACCGGGGAGCTGTTTTTT. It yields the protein CASSERHIQGARLHRWDTGELFF.

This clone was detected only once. The CDR3 reads CASSTGFTYAYEQYF. In DNA, the CDR3 is TGTGCCAGCAGTACAGGTTTTACATACGCGTACGAGCAGTACTTC. The rearrangement links TRBV27 to TRBJ2-7, with D tentatively TRBD1 (5 bases). CDR1 and CDR2 from the germline V gene are MNHEY and SMNVEV (reference sequence). The ends were cut back, 5 bases at V and 4 bases at J, with 18 bases in the middle. The CDR3 sequence is 15 residues long.

The chain's CDR3 is CASSSRTGAYEQYF. The CDR3 DNA reads as TGTGCCAGCAGCTCACGGACTGGGGCCTACGAGCAGTACTTC. The chain joins TRBV7-2 to TRBJ2-7; perhaps TRBD2 as D (5 bases). CDR1 is SGHTA, CDR2 FQGNSA, per germline. Trimming removed 4 bases at V and 2 bases at J, with 12 bases between. The CDR3 spans 14 residues. Complete variable domain (other parts from reference TRBV7-2 and TRBJ2-7): GAGVSQSPSNKVTEKGKDVELRCDPISGHTALYWYRQSLGQGLEFLIYFQGNSAPDKSGLPSDRFSAERTGGSVSTLTIQRTQQEDSAVYLCASSSRTGAYEQYFGPGTRLTVT.

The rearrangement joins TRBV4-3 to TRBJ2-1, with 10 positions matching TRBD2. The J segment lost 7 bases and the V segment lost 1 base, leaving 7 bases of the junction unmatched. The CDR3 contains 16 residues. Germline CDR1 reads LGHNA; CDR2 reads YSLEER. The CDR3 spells CASSQGTAGGQNEQFF. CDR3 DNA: TGCGCCAGCAGCCAAGGTACAGCGGGGGGGCAGAATGAGCAGTTCTTC.

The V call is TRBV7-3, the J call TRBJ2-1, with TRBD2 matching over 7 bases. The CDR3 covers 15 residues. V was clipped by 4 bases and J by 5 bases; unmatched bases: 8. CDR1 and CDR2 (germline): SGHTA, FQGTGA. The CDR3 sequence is CASSSSGGLNNEQFF. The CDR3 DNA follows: TGTGCCAGCAGCTCGTCGGGAGGACTCAACAATGAGCAGTTCTTC.

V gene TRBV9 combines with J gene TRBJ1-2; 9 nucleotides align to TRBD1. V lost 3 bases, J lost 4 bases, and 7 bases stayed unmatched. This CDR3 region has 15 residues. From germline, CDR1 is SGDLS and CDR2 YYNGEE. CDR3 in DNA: TGTGCCAGCAGCGCCCGGCGGGACAGGGTCTATGGCTACACCTTC. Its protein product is CASSARRDRVYGYTF.

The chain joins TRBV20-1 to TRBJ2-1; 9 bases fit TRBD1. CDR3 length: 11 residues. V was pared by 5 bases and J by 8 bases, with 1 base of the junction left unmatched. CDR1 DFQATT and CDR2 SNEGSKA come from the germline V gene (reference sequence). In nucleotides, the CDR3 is TGCAGTGCTTACAGGGGGCATGAGCAGTTCTTC. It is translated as CSAYRGHEQFF.

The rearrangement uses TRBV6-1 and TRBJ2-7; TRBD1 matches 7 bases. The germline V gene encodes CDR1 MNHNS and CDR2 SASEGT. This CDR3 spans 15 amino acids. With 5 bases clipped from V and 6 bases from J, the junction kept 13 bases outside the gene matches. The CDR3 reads CASSPRRTGSVEQYF. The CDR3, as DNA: TGTGCCAGCAGTCCTCGGAGGACAGGATCGGTCGAGCAGTACTTC.

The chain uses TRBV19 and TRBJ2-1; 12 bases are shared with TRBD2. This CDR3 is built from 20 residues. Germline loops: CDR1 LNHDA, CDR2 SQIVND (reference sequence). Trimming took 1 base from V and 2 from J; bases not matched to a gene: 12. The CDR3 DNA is TGTGCCAGTAGTATAGCCCCACTAGCGGGGGGAGCTTTAACCTACAATGAGCAGTTCTTC. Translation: CASSIAPLAGGALTYNEQFF.

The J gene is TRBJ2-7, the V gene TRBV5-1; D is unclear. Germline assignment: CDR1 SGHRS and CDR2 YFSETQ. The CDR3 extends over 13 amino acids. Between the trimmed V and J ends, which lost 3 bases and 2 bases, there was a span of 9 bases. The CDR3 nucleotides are TGCGCCAGCAGCTCCACCACAGCCTACGAGCAGTACTTC. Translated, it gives CASSSTTAYEQYF.

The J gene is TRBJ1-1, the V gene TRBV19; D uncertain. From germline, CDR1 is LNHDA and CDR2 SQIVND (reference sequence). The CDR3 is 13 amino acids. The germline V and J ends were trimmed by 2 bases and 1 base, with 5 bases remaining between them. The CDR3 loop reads CASSIRGNTEAFF. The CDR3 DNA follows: TGTGCCAGTAGTATAAGAGGGAACACTGAAGCTTTCTTT.

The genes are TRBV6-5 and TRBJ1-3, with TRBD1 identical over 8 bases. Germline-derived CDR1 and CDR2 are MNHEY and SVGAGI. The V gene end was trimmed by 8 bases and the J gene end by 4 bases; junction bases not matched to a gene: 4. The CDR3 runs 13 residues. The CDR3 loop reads CASGRTGGNTIYF. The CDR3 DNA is TGTGCCAGCGGTAGGACAGGGGGAAACACCATATATTTT.

The CDR3 DNA reads as TGTGCCAGCAGCTCGACGAGGGAATGTGGCTCCTATAATTCACCCCTCCACTTT. Its protein is CASSSTRECGSYNSPLHF. The chain combines TRBV21-1 with TRBJ1-6. TRBV21-1 is tagged as a pseudogene. The CDR3 length is 18 residues.